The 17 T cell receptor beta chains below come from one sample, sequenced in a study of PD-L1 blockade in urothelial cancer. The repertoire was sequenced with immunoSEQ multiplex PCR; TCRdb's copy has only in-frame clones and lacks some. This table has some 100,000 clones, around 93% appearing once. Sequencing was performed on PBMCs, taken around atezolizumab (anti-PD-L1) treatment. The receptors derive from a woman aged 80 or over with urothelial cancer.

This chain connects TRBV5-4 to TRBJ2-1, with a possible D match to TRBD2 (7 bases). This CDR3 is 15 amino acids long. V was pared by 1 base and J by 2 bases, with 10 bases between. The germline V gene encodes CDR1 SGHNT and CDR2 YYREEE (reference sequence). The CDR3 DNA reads TGTGCCAGCAGCTTGCGCGGGGGCACCTACAATGAGCAGTTCTTC. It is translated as CASSLRGGTYNEQFF.

The CDR3 here is CASSPRDTPWDEQYF. The CDR3, as DNA: TGTGCCAGCAGCCCCCGGGACACCCCCTGGGACGAGCAGTACTTC. The V and J genes are TRBV9 and TRBJ2-7, with TRBD1 as a possible D gene (6 bases). This CDR3 has 15 residues. The germline gives CDR1 SGDLS, CDR2 YYNGEE. Trimming took off 4 bases at V and 5 bases at J, with 19 bases between the two ends.

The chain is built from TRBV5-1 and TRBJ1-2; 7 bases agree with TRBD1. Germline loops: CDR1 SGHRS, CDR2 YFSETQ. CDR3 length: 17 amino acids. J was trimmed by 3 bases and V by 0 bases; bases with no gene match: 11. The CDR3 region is CASSLAVLSGTDYGYTF. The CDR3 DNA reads TGCGCCAGCAGCTTGGCCGTCCTATCCGGGACAGACTATGGCTACACCTTC.

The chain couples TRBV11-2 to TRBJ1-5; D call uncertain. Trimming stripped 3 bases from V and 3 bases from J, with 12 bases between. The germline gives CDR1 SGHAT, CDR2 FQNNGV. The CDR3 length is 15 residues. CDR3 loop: CASSLGNSANQPQHF. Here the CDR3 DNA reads TGTGCCAGCAGCTTGGGTAACAGTGCCAATCAGCCCCAGCATTTT.

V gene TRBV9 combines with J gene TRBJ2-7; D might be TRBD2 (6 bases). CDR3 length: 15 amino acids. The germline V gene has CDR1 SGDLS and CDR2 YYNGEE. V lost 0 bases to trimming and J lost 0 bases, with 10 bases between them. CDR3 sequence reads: CASSVGGTASYEQYF. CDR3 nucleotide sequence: TGTGCCAGCAGCGTAGGCGGGACGGCCTCCTACGAGCAGTACTTC. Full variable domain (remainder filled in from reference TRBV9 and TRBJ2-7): DSGVTQTPKHLITATGQRVTLRCSPRSGDLSVYWYQQSLDQGLQFLIQYYNGEERAKGNILERFSAQQFPDLHSELNLSSLELGDSALYFCASSVGGTASYEQYFGPGTRLTVT.

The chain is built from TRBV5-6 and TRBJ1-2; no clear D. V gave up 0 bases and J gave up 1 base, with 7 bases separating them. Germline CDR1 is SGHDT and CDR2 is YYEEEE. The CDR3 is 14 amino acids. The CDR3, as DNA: TGTGCCAGCAGCTTGGGGCTGTTTAACTATGGCTACACCTTC. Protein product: CASSLGLFNYGYTF.

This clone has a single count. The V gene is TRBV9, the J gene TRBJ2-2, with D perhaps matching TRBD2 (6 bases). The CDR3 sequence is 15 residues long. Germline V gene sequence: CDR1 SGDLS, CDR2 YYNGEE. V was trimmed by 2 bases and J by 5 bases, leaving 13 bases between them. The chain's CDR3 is CASSVGGVRTGELFF. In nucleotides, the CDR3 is TGTGCCAGCAGCGTGGGGGGAGTGAGAACCGGGGAGCTGTTTTTT.

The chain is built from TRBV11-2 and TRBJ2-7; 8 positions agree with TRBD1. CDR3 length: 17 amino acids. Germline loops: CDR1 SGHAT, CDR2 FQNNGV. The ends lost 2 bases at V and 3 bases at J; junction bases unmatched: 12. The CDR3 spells CASSLSPPETGGYEQYF. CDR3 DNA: TGTGCCAGCAGCTTATCCCCGCCCGAAACAGGGGGCTACGAGCAGTACTTC.

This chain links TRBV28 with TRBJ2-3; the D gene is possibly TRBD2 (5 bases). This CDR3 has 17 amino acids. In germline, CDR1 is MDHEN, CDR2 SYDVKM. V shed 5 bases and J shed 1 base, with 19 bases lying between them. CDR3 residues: CASSPIVGLGGTDTQYF. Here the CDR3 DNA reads TGTGCCAGCAGTCCAATCGTCGGTCTCGGGGGCACAGATACGCAGTATTTT.

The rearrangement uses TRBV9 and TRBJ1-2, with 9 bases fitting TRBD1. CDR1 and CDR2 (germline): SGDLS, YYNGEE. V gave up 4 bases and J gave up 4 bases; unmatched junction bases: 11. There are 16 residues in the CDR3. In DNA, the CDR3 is TGTGCCAGCAGCTCCACCCGGGACAGGGATAGCTATGGCTACACCTTC. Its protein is CASSSTRDRDSYGYTF.

CDR3 region: CAISESTGGIYEQYF. CDR3 nucleotide sequence: TGTGCCATCAGTGAGTCGACGGGAGGGATCTACGAGCAGTACTTC. The V call is TRBV10-3, the J call TRBJ2-7, with TRBD2 matching over 8 bases. This CDR3 is built from 15 residues. Germline V CDR1 and CDR2: ENHRY, SYGVKD. Germline trimming cut 0 bases from V and 3 bases from J; bases unmatched to any gene: 4.

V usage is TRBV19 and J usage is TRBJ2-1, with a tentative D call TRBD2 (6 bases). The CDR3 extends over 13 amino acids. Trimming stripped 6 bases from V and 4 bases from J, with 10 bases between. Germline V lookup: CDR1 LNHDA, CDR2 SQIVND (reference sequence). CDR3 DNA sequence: TGTGCCAGTAGCCGGGACTTTTACAATGAGCAGTTCTTC. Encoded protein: CASSRDFYNEQFF.

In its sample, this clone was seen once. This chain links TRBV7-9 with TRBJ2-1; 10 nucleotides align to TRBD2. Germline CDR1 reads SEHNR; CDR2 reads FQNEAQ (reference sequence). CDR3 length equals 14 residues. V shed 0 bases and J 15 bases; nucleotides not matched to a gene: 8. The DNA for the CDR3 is TGTGCCAGCAGCTTAGCGGGAGCGGGAGGGTCATTGTTCTTC. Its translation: CASSLAGAGGSLFF. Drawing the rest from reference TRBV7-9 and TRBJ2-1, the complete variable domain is DTGVSQNPRHKITKRGQNVTFRCDPISEHNRLYWYRQTLGQGPEFLTYFQNEAQLEKSRLLSDRFSAERPKGSFSTLEIQRTEQGDSAMYLCASSLAGAGGSLFFGPGTRLTVL.

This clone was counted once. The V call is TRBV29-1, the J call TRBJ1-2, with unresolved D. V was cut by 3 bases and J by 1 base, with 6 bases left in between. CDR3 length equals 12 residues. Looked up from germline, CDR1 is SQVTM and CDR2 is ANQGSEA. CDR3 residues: CSVDHSNYGYTF. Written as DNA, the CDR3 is TGCAGCGTTGACCACAGTAACTATGGCTACACCTTC.

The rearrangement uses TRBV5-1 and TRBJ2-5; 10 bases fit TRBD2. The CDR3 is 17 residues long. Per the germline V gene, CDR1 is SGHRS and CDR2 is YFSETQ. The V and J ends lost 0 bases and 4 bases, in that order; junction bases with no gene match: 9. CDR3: CASSLAQLAGAVETQYF. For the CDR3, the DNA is TGCGCCAGCAGCTTGGCCCAGCTAGCGGGAGCGGTAGAGACCCAGTACTTC.

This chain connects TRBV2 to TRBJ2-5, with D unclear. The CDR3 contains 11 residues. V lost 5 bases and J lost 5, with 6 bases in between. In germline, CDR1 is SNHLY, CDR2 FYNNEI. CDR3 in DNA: TGTGCCAGCAGTTTTCAGGAGACCCAGTACTTC. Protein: CASSFQETQYF.

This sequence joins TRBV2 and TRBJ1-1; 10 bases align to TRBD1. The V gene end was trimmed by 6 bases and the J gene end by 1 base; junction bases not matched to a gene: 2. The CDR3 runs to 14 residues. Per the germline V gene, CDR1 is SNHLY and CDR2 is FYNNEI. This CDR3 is CASRGQGGNTEAFF. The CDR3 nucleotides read TGTGCCAGCAGAGGACAGGGGGGGAACACTGAAGCTTTCTTT.